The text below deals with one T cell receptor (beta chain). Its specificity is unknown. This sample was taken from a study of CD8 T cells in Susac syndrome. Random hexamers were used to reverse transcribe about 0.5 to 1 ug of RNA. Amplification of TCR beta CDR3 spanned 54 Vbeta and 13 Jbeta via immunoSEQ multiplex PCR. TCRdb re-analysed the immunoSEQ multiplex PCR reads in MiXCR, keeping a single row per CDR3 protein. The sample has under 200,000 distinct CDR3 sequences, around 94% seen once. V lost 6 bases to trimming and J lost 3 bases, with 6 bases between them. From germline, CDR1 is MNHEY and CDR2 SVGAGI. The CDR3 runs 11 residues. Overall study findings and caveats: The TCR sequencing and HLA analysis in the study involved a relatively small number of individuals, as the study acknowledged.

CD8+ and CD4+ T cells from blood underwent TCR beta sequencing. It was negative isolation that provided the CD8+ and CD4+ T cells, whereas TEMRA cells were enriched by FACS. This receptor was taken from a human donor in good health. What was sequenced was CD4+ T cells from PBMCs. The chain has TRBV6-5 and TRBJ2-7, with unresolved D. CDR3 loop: CASRRLYEQYF. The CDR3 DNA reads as TGTGCCAGCAGGCGCCTCTACGAGCAGTACTTC.